A selection of T cell receptor beta chains follows, all from one sample in a study of T cells in Graves' hyperthyroidism and ophthalmopathy. MiXCR, applied by TCRdb to the multiplex PCR reads, yields one record per CDR3 protein. Among 300,000 to 450,000 distinct CDR3 sequences, 15% to 19% were seen once, and the ten largest hold about a quarter. Sequenced sample: blood. These receptors all come from a woman between 18 and 30 years old with Graves' hyperthyroidism that later progressed to Graves' ophthalmopathy. The CDR3 runs from the conserved cysteine through the conserved F or W.

v_gene	CDR3aa
TRBV29-1	CSVQVNVLAGPNTDTQYF
TRBV11-2	CASRDPVRAVSYEQYF
TRBV19	CASSFLWAGGNQPQHF
TRBV7-3	CASSLWGGTNTEAFF
TRBV28	CASSFVLSGNTIYF
TRBV28	CASSGGDRNNSPLHF
TRBV27	CASSKGQGRVNTEAFF
TRBV27	CASSLSGIGELFF
TRBV5-6	CASRGDGEAYTDTQYF
TRBV5-1	CASSLGGVTGKMVEAFF
TRBV11-2	CASSSSPGGELFF
TRBV28	CASSLNQPQHF
TRBV27	CASRSTGGGQYF
TRBV3-1	CASSPTGASNQPQHF
TRBV20-1	CSARLHDSQENRAYGQYF
TRBV15	CVTSRVGGGGTEAFF
TRBV15	CATSRGGTSGVTDTQYF
TRBV4-3	CASSTGTGRGSEKLFF
TRBV27	CASSSGGGPGIKYF
TRBV19	CASSMNPGRGTEAFF
TRBV6-6	CASSYWGTPSYEQYF
TRBV28	CASSPHPTGKTEAFF
TRBV7-2	CASSLVPIQETQYF